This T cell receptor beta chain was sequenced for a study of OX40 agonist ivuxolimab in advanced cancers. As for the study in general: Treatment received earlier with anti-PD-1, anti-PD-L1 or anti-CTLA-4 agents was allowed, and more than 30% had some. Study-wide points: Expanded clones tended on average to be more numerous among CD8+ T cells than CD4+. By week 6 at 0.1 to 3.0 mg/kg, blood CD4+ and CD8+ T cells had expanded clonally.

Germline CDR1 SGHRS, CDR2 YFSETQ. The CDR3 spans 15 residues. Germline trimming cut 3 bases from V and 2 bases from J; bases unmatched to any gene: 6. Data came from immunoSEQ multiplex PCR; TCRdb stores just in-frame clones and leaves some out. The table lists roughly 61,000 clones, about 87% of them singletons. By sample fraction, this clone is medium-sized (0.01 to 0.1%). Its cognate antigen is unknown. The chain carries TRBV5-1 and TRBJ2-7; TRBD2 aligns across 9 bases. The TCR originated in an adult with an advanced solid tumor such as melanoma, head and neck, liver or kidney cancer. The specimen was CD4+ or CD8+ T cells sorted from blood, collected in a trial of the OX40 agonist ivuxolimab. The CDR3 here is CASSSSGDKTYEQYF. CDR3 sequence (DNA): TGCGCCAGCAGCTCTAGCGGGGACAAAACCTACGAGCAGTACTTC.